The 28 T cell receptor beta chains in this list originate from one sample, sequenced in a study of T cell responses to AZD1222 COVID-19 vaccine (dated by TCRdb to about 2021). The library was prepared using the immunoSEQ multiplex PCR assay. Imported from immuneACCESS, the table was reduced by TCRdb to in-frame sequences with V and J called. These copies leave out some clones; in studies compared against another copy, an unresolved V gene accounts for under half, and the cause of the remainder is not known. This sample comprises 150,000 to 200,000 clones, around 88% of them detected only once. The ten largest clones capture 0.95% to 1.1% of the sample. Explained via the paper, the time point label denotes: about 28 days (+/-7) after the second vaccine dose. This sample comprised peripheral blood, obtained 28 days after the second AZD1222 dose. These receptors came from an adult who received the AZD1222 COVID-19 vaccine.

The J gene is TRBJ2-7, the V gene TRBV7-2, with TRBD2 matching 9 bases. Germline V gene data show CDR1 as SGHTA and CDR2 as FQGNSA. The CDR3 runs 16 residues. V shed 4 bases, J shed 3 bases, and the junction held 10 bases outside the gene matches. CDR3 in amino acids: CASSSLAGFTIYEQYF. DNA of the CDR3: TGTGCCAGCAGCTCACTAGCGGGCTTTACCATCTACGAGCAGTACTTC.

This clone has just a few counts. This rearrangement joins TRBV7-8 to TRBJ1-2, with TRBD1 matching over 9 bases. The germline V gene has CDR1 SGHVS and CDR2 FQNEAQ. The CDR3 has 15 amino acids. V dropped 5 bases and J dropped 4; count of bases not matched to a gene: 8. As DNA, the CDR3 is TGTGCCAGCAGCCGAGGACAGGGGCCGCGCTATGGCTACACCTTC. Protein: CASSRGQGPRYGYTF.

This clone was detected once. V usage is TRBV6-5 and J usage is TRBJ1-1; unclear D gene. Germline CDR1 and CDR2: MNHEY and SVGAGI. Trimming shortened V by 6 bases and J by 1 base, and 6 bases separated the two germline ends. The CDR3 is 12 residues long. CDR3 in amino acids: CASSLTNTEAFF. CDR3 sequence (DNA): TGTGCCAGCAGCCTAACGAACACTGAAGCTTTCTTT.

This chain connects TRBV5-5 to TRBJ1-1, with 7 bases that match TRBD1. CDR3 length: 15 amino acids. Germline CDR1 is SGHKS and CDR2 is YYEKEE (reference sequence). The V gene end was trimmed by 4 bases and the J gene end by 6 bases; junction bases not matched to a gene: 12. The CDR3 sequence: CASSPGVRGQAEAFF. DNA for the CDR3: TGTGCCAGCAGCCCCGGGGTGAGGGGGCAGGCTGAAGCTTTCTTT.

The chain uses TRBV10-3 and TRBJ1-2; D is unresolved. The CDR3 length is 16 residues. Germline CDR1 reads ENHRY; CDR2 reads SYGVKD. Between the trimmed V and J ends, which lost 2 bases and 8 bases, there was a span of 21 bases. As DNA, the CDR3 is TGTGCCATCAGTGAGGCCCCTGGACGTACCGTCGGGGGCTACACCTTC. This gives the protein CAISEAPGRTVGGYTF.

The chain employs TRBV9 and TRBJ1-5; 7 bases align to TRBD1. The germline V gene encodes CDR1 SGDLS and CDR2 YYNGEE. V shed 4 bases and J 4 bases; nucleotides not matched to a gene: 8. The CDR3 loop spans 15 amino acids. This CDR3 reads CASSPQGDWNQPQHF. The CDR3, as DNA: TGTGCCAGCAGCCCTCAGGGGGATTGGAATCAGCCCCAGCATTTT.

The gene calls are TRBV27 and TRBJ2-1, with 9 bases identical to TRBD1. Germline CDR1 reads MNHEY; CDR2 reads SMNVEV (reference sequence). The CDR3 sequence is 15 residues long. Trimming took 6 bases from V and 0 from J; bases not matched to a gene: 3. In DNA, the CDR3 is TGTGCCAGCAGCTCGACAGGGGGCTCCTACAATGAGCAGTTCTTC. This translates into CASSSTGGSYNEQFF.

This clone was seen a handful of times. The V call is TRBV6-5, the J call TRBJ1-4; 9 bases are shared with TRBD1. V was pared by 6 bases and J by 5 bases, with 7 bases of the junction left unmatched. The CDR3 covers 15 residues. The germline CDR1 and CDR2 sequences are MNHEY and SVGAGI. CDR3 bases: TGTGCCAGCAGCGCCGGGACAGGGCTAAATGAAAAACTGTTTTTT. Its translation: CASSAGTGLNEKLFF.

This rearrangement joins TRBV6-1 to TRBJ2-4, with TRBD2 matching over 8 bases. Germline loops: CDR1 MNHNS, CDR2 SASEGT. The CDR3 spans 15 residues. The ends lost 3 bases at V and 1 base at J; junction bases unmatched: 2. CDR3 loop: CASSDPGGAKNIQYF. The CDR3 DNA is TGTGCCAGCAGTGACCCGGGGGGGGCCAAAAACATTCAGTACTTC.

V is TRBV3-1 (or the pseudogene TRBV3-2) and J is TRBJ2-2; D remains unclear. Trimming shortened V by 4 bases and J by 3 bases, and 9 bases separated the two germline ends. CDR3 length: 14 residues. From germline, CDR1 is LGHDT and CDR2 YNNKEL (reference sequence). The CDR3 loop reads CASSPQTYTGELFF. The CDR3 DNA is TGTGCCAGCAGCCCCCAAACATACACCGGGGAGCTGTTTTTT.

This clone came up once. This rearrangement joins TRBV19 to TRBJ1-3; 9 nucleotides align to TRBD1. After removal of 4 bases from V and 0 bases from J, the junction contained 4 bases not matched to a gene. From germline, CDR1 is LNHDA and CDR2 SQIVND (reference sequence). There are 16 residues in the CDR3. In DNA, the CDR3 is TGTGCCAGTAGTACGGGACAGGGCTTCTCTGGAAACACCATATATTTT. Translation: CASSTGQGFSGNTIYF.

This clone was observed a few times. The CDR3 loop reads CASSESLATGAEAFF. DNA of the CDR3: TGCGCCAGCAGTGAGTCTCTGGCGACTGGGGCTGAAGCTTTCTTT. The rearrangement uses TRBV10-1 and TRBJ1-1; the D is unclear. Looked up from germline, CDR1 is WNHNN and CDR2 is SYGVQD (reference sequence). The ends were cut back, 0 bases at V and 6 bases at J, with 14 bases in the middle. This CDR3 has 15 residues.

V and J are TRBV7-2 and TRBJ2-1, with D possibly TRBD2 on 6 matching bases. The CDR3 consists of 19 residues. The germline V gene has CDR1 SGHTA and CDR2 FQGNSA. The V and J ends lost 2 bases and 0 bases respectively, with 20 bases between them. The CDR3 coding sequence is TGTGCCAGCAGCTTAAATTTGGGACTTCGACACAGCTCCTACAATGAGCAGTTCTTC. Encoded protein: CASSLNLGLRHSSYNEQFF.

The V gene is TRBV27, the J gene TRBJ1-1; perhaps TRBD1 as D (5 bases). V was trimmed by 5 bases and J by 3 bases, leaving 13 bases between them. The CDR3 runs to 14 residues. The germline CDR1 and CDR2 sequences are MNHEY and SMNVEV (reference sequence). CDR3 sequence reads: CASSTRVADTEAFF. The DNA for the CDR3 is TGTGCCAGCAGTACCAGGGTGGCCGACACTGAAGCTTTCTTT.

The CDR3 bases are TGTGCCAGCGAGGTGTGGGGAAACACCATATATTTT. Protein product: CASEVWGNTIYF. The chain uses TRBV6-5 and TRBJ1-3; D not resolved. Germline V gives CDR1 MNHEY, CDR2 SVGAGI. V gave up 8 bases and J gave up 4 bases, with 9 bases separating them. The CDR3 contains 12 residues.

The genes are TRBV6-5 and TRBJ1-1, with 8 bases lining up with TRBD1. The trim removed 2 bases at V and 5 bases at J, leaving 4 bases unmatched. CDR3 length: 14 residues. Germline CDR1 and CDR2: MNHEY and SVGAGI. The CDR3 sequence: CASSYGRGLTEAFF. The CDR3 nucleotides are TGTGCCAGCAGTTACGGCAGGGGGCTTACTGAAGCTTTCTTT.

CDR3 nucleotides: TGTGCCAGCAGCTCGGGGAATCACGAGCAGTACTTC. Translating gives CASSSGNHEQYF. The genes are TRBV11-2 and TRBJ2-7, with D possibly matching TRBD2 (5 bases). The germline CDR1 and CDR2 sequences are SGHAT and FQNNGV. The CDR3 has 12 residues. The V end lost 4 bases, the J end lost 5 bases, and 9 bases lay between the germline ends.

This clone was seen more than once but under ten times. The chain employs TRBV2 and TRBJ1-3; a weak D match, TRBD1 (5 bases). The CDR3 covers 16 residues. Trimming removed 3 bases at V and 0 bases at J, with 12 bases between. The germline gives CDR1 SNHLY, CDR2 FYNNEI. DNA of the CDR3: TGTGCCAGCAGTGAGGGTCGGGGGAACTCTGGAAACACCATATATTTT. Residues: CASSEGRGNSGNTIYF.

This chain links TRBV12-3 or TRBV12-4 with TRBJ1-1, with D perhaps TRBD1 (6 bases). V was trimmed by 4 bases and J by 6 bases, leaving 12 bases between them. CDR3 length: 13 amino acids. CDR3 in amino acids: CASSSWGAAEAFF. The CDR3 DNA reads TGTGCCAGCAGTTCGTGGGGGGCCGCTGAAGCTTTCTTT.

The chain links TRBV4-1 to TRBJ1-1; D ambiguous. The V end was cut by 1 base, the J end by 6 bases, with 15 bases between. Per the germline V gene, CDR1 is MGHRA and CDR2 is YSYEKL. The CDR3 totals 15 residues. The CDR3 nucleotides read TGCGCCAGCAGCCAAGGGTCGAACGGAAGAGCTGAAGCTTTCTTT. This gives the protein CASSQGSNGRAEAFF.

The chain carries TRBV18 and TRBJ1-1; the D gene is possibly TRBD1 (6 bases). V lost 4 bases to trimming and J lost 0 bases, with 21 bases between them. This CDR3 has 18 amino acids. Per the germline V gene, CDR1 is KGHSH and CDR2 is LQKENI. The CDR3, as DNA: TGTGCCAGCTCACAAAACGGACAGTTTGGGGGGATGAACACTGAAGCTTTCTTT. Residues: CASSQNGQFGGMNTEAFF.

The chain couples TRBV10-3 to TRBJ2-3; D unclear. V gave up 4 bases and J gave up 4 bases, with 12 bases separating them. The V gene's germline CDR1 is ENHRY and CDR2 SYGVKD. CDR3 size: 14 residues. The CDR3, as DNA: TGTGCCATCAGTGCCGACGACGGACCAGATACGCAGTATTTT. It specifies CAISADDGPDTQYF.

The V and J genes are TRBV11-2 and TRBJ1-1; D possibly corresponds to TRBD1 (6 bases). V was cut by 4 bases and J by 5 bases, with 14 bases left in between. CDR1 is SGHAT, CDR2 FQNNGV, per germline. The CDR3 covers 14 residues. CDR3 sequence (DNA): TGTGCCAGCAGCTCGGGGGACATATTGACTGAAGCTTTCTTT. Translation gives CASSSGDILTEAFF.

The chain carries TRBV6-6 and TRBJ1-2; D might be TRBD1 (5 bases). Deletions cut 5 bases from V and 3 bases from J, with 16 bases between. In germline, CDR1 is MNHNY, CDR2 SVGAGI (reference sequence). The CDR3 is made up of 15 amino acids. The CDR3 DNA reads as TGTGCCAGCAGTCCTTCCAGGGTCCGTTACTATGGCTACACCTTC. Its translation: CASSPSRVRYYGYTF.

The chain combines TRBV1 with TRBJ1-5; the DNA was not compared with TRBD1, the D call given in the table. TRBV1 is a pseudogene. This CDR3 has 20 residues. The chain's CDR3 is CTSSLSKSGQGLLGNQPQHF. For the CDR3, the DNA is TGCACCAGCAGCCTCTCCAAGTCTGGACAGGGGTTACTAGGCAATCAGCCCCAGCATTTT.

V and J are TRBV5-1 and TRBJ2-5; D gene uncertain. The CDR3 is 15 residues long. V shed 0 bases and J shed 2 bases, with 11 bases lying between them. The V gene's germline CDR1 is SGHRS and CDR2 YFSETQ. CDR3 DNA: TGCGCCAGCAGCTTGGGGTCTGGGTTTCAAGAGACCCAGTACTTC. It codes for CASSLGSGFQETQYF.

This clone came up a few times. J is TRBJ2-1 and V is TRBV24-1; D not resolved. The V end was cut by 3 bases, the J end by 2 bases, with 4 bases between. The CDR3 has 13 amino acids. The germline V gene encodes CDR1 KGHDR and CDR2 SFDVKD. In nucleotides, the CDR3 is TGTGCCACCAGTGATGACACCTACAATGAGCAGTTCTTC. Protein sequence: CATSDDTYNEQFF.

This clone was seen more than once but under ten times. The J gene is TRBJ2-2, the V gene TRBV6-2 or TRBV6-3, with D perhaps matching TRBD1 (5 bases). CDR3 length: 14 amino acids. Germline V gene data show CDR1 as MNHEY and CDR2 as SVGEGT. V was shortened by 0 bases and J by 3 bases, with 5 bases between the two germline ends. The CDR3 DNA sequence: TGTGCCAGCAGTTACTCGACAGACACCGGGGAGCTGTTTTTT. This encodes CASSYSTDTGELFF.